This T cell receptor (beta chain) derives from a study of cytomegalovirus exposure and HLA in healthy donors. The germline V gene has CDR1 MNHNY and CDR2 SVGAGI (reference sequence). The length of the CDR3 is 12 residues. Trimming left V 2 bases short and J 7 bases short, with 5 bases between. This clone has only a few counts. This PCR relied on a set of 60 Vbeta primers and 13 Jbeta primers. Generated by immunoSEQ multiplex PCR, the TCRdb table keeps only in-frame clones and is missing some. The sample carries around 92,000 clones, 65% to 85% recorded once. The receptor's source is a woman in her seventies in good health and CMV-seropositive. This sequence joins TRBV6-6 and TRBJ1-4; unclear D gene. Material for sequencing was PBMCs. The CDR3 protein is CASSYISEKLFF. The CDR3 nucleotides are TGTGCCAGCAGTTACATCAGTGAAAAACTGTTTTTT.